The 26 T cell receptor beta chains below come from one sample, sequenced in a study of CD8 T cells in ankylosing spondylitis. TCRdb ran MiXCR on the 5' RACE reads and lists one entry per CDR3 protein. This table holds 200,000 to 300,000 distinct CDR3 sequences, around 9.1% found once. The sequenced sample consisted of blood, either unsorted or a sorted T cell fraction (not recorded which). All receptors come from a male donor with ankylosing spondylitis or in good health (not recorded which).

This clonotype was counted a few times. In nucleotides, the CDR3 is TGTGCCAGCAGCTCCGCCCCAGGGGTCAATGAGCAGTTCTTC. This translates into CASSSAPGVNEQFF. The V call is TRBV11-1, the J call TRBJ2-1, with D possibly TRBD1 on 6 matching bases. CDR3 size: 14 residues. Germline values: CDR1 SGHAT, CDR2 FQDESV (reference sequence). Trimming removed 4 bases at V and 6 bases at J, with 13 bases between.

This clonotype occurred many times. The gene calls are TRBV5-1 and TRBJ2-2; D call uncertain. V gave up 1 base and J gave up 4 bases, with 14 bases separating them. From germline, CDR1 is SGHRS and CDR2 YFSETQ. The CDR3 is made up of 16 amino acids. The CDR3 spells CASSLQAVGVTGELFF. CDR3 coding DNA: TGCGCCAGCAGCTTGCAGGCTGTTGGAGTCACCGGGGAGCTGTTTTTT.

There are many counts of this clonotype. The chain is built from TRBV3-1 and TRBJ2-5; 7 bases line up with TRBD2. This CDR3 region has 14 residues. The V and J ends lost 3 bases and 2 bases, in that order; junction bases with no gene match: 3. Germline lookup yields CDR1 LGHDT and CDR2 YNNKEL (reference sequence). CDR3 amino acids: CASSQTSTQETQYF. The CDR3 DNA follows: TGTGCCAGCAGCCAGACTAGCACACAAGAGACCCAGTACTTC.

This clonotype was found many times. The chain combines TRBV5-1 with TRBJ2-7; D is possibly TRBD1 or TRBD2 (5 bases each). V lost 5 bases and J 4 bases, leaving 13 bases between the germline ends. Germline V CDR1 and CDR2: SGHRS, YFSETQ. This CDR3 is 13 amino acids long. The chain's CDR3 is CASSRGDSYEQYF. The DNA of the CDR3 is TGCGCCAGCAGTAGGGGAGACAGTTACGAGCAGTACTTC.

This chain uses TRBV29-1 with TRBJ2-3, with D possibly matching TRBD2 (6 bases). This CDR3 spans 14 amino acids. V was clipped by 4 bases and J by 3 bases, with 14 bases between them. Germline-derived CDR1 and CDR2 are SQVTM and ANQGSEA. As DNA, the CDR3 is TGCAGCGTTGCCGGCGGGGTTGGTACAGATACGCAGTATTTT. As protein: CSVAGGVGTDTQYF.

There are many counts of this clonotype. Here the CDR3 DNA reads TGTGCCAGCAGCCTGCTACTAGCGGGGGGGCCAGGCACAGATACGCAGTATTTT. Protein sequence: CASSLLLAGGPGTDTQYF. The rearrangement uses TRBV11-2 and TRBJ2-3; 13 nucleotides match TRBD2. The CDR3 has 18 amino acids. In germline, CDR1 is SGHAT, CDR2 FQNNGV. V was pared by 5 bases and J by 1 base, with 9 bases of the junction left unmatched.

This clonotype was picked up many times. J is TRBJ1-1 and V is TRBV3-1, with D tentatively TRBD1 (5 bases). V was clipped by 3 bases and J by 4 bases, with 6 bases between them. The CDR3 spans 12 residues. The germline V gene has CDR1 LGHDT and CDR2 YNNKEL (reference sequence). Written as DNA, the CDR3 is TGTGCCAGCAGCCAGGGGGTCACTGAAGCTTTCTTT. Encoded protein: CASSQGVTEAFF.

The sample holds many counts of this clonotype. V gene TRBV5-4 combines with J gene TRBJ2-1, with 8 bases lining up with TRBD2. There are 17 residues in the CDR3. Germline V gene sequence: CDR1 SGHNT, CDR2 YYREEE (reference sequence). V dropped 1 base and J dropped 2; count of bases not matched to a gene: 8. CDR3 DNA sequence: TGTGCCAGCAGCTTGAACCGCGCGGGGGGCCCCTACAATGAGCAGTTCTTC. This translates into CASSLNRAGGPYNEQFF.

In its sample, this clonotype was seen many times. J is TRBJ1-6 and V is TRBV15; 7 bases align to TRBD1. Germline assignment: CDR1 LNHNV and CDR2 YYDKDF (reference sequence). V lost 1 base, J lost 11 bases, and 8 bases stayed unmatched. The CDR3 runs to 15 residues. The CDR3 DNA is TGTGCCACCAGCAGAGGGGAAAACAGGGGAACACCCCTCCACTTT. Encoded protein: CATSRGENRGTPLHF.

This clonotype has a handful of counts. The chain carries TRBV6-1 and TRBJ1-2; 9 bases fit TRBD1. Germline-derived CDR1 and CDR2 are MNHNS and SASEGT. Trimming at V came to 5 bases and at J to 3 bases, leaving 4 bases not matched to a gene. The CDR3 covers 14 residues. DNA for the CDR3: TGTGCCAGCAGTCTTCGGGACAGGGACTATGGCTACACCTTC. Translation: CASSLRDRDYGYTF.

This clonotype was counted at least ten times. This chain connects TRBV5-1 to TRBJ2-2, with 9 bases aligning to TRBD1. The V gene end was trimmed by 4 bases and the J gene end by 7 bases; junction bases not matched to a gene: 5. The CDR3 is made up of 14 amino acids. Germline V gene data show CDR1 as SGHRS and CDR2 as YFSETQ. CDR3 DNA: TGCGCCAGCAGCCTGGGACAGGGCTACGGGGAGCTGTTTTTT. It translates to CASSLGQGYGELFF.

This clonotype has ten or more counts. The V call is TRBV5-1, the J call TRBJ2-1; TRBD2 aligns across 8 bases. Germline trimming cut 4 bases from V and 4 bases from J; bases unmatched to any gene: 4. The CDR3 covers 14 residues. CDR1 and CDR2 (germline): SGHRS, YFSETQ. The CDR3 bases are TGCGCCAGCAGCGCTACTAGCGGATACAATGAGCAGTTCTTC. Amino acid sequence: CASSATSGYNEQFF.

V usage is TRBV7-9 and J usage is TRBJ2-7; the match to TRBD2 covers 8 bases. The CDR3 length is 14 residues. Per germline, CDR1 SEHNR and CDR2 FQNEAQ (reference sequence). Trimming cost V 4 bases and J 5 bases; bases outside gene matches: 7. The CDR3 spells CASSSLIGGDEQYF. CDR3 DNA sequence: TGTGCCAGCAGCTCCCTGATCGGGGGGGACGAGCAGTACTTC.

This clonotype was counted at least ten times. The rearrangement links TRBV3-1 to TRBJ1-1; D gene ambiguous. The CDR3 totals 11 residues. From germline, CDR1 is LGHDT and CDR2 YNNKEL (reference sequence). V lost 1 base and J 8 bases, leaving 5 bases between the germline ends. In DNA, the CDR3 is TGTGCCAGCAGCCAAGGTCCCGAAGCTTTCTTT. It is translated as CASSQGPEAFF.

This clonotype has at least ten counts. The V gene is TRBV5-1, the J gene TRBJ2-7; D may be TRBD1 or TRBD2 (6 bases each). The CDR3 contains 14 residues. Trimming took 4 bases from V and 4 from J, leaving 15 bases between them. CDR1 is SGHRS and CDR2 is YFSETQ in the germline V gene. The CDR3 is CASSAGPTGYEQYF. The CDR3 nucleotides read TGCGCCAGCAGCGCGGGGCCTACAGGGTACGAGCAGTACTTC.

The V call is TRBV28, the J call TRBJ2-7; TRBD2 matches at 8 bases. J gave up 6 bases and V 8 bases, and 6 bases lay outside the gene matches. This CDR3 spans 12 amino acids. Per germline, CDR1 MDHEN and CDR2 SYDVKM. CDR3 in amino acids: CASGAGAVEQYF. The CDR3 nucleotides are TGTGCCAGCGGAGCGGGGGCCGTCGAGCAGTACTTC.

This clonotype was found a few times. The V gene is TRBV7-3, the J gene TRBJ2-3, with D possibly matching TRBD2 (5 bases). Germline lookup yields CDR1 SGHTA and CDR2 FQGTGA. This CDR3 spans 14 amino acids. V was pared by 0 bases and J by 7 bases, with 11 bases between. The CDR3, as DNA: TGTGCCAGCAGCTTAACGCCGGGAACTAATACGCAGTATTTT. Encoded protein: CASSLTPGTNTQYF.

This clonotype was counted only a few times. The CDR3 nucleotides read TGTGCCAGCAGCTCCGGACAGGGAGCGTCCTACGAGCAGTACTTC. This sequence encodes CASSSGQGASYEQYF. The gene calls are TRBV7-2 and TRBJ2-7; 8 bases are a match to TRBD1. The CDR3 spans 15 residues. The germline CDR1 and CDR2 sequences are SGHTA and FQGNSA. V shed 4 bases and J 1 base; nucleotides not matched to a gene: 6.

This clonotype appeared many times. The V and J genes are TRBV12-3 or TRBV12-4 and TRBJ2-1, with D maybe TRBD1 (6 bases). Deletions cut 6 bases from V and 0 bases from J, with 12 bases between. The CDR3 has 15 amino acids. The CDR3 nucleotides are TGTGCCAGCAGCCTGGGACACAACTCCTACAATGAGCAGTTCTTC. Translation: CASSLGHNSYNEQFF.

This clonotype was counted many times. V and J are TRBV7-9 and TRBJ1-6, with D unresolved. Germline CDR1 reads SEHNR; CDR2 reads FQNEAQ (reference sequence). This CDR3 has 15 amino acids. Between the trimmed V and J ends, which lost 5 bases and 10 bases, there was a span of 18 bases. This chain's CDR3 is CASSLDPTAGSPLHF. In DNA form, the CDR3 reads TGTGCCAGCAGCCTCGACCCAACAGCCGGATCACCCCTCCACTTT.

This clonotype was observed many times. The V gene is TRBV6-5, the J gene TRBJ2-1, with 13 bases aligning to TRBD2. After removal of 2 bases from V and 7 bases from J, the junction contained 8 bases not matched to a gene. CDR3 length: 17 residues. Germline V lookup: CDR1 MNHEY, CDR2 SVGAGI. The CDR3 coding sequence is TGTGCCAGCAGTTACCCTGGGACTAGCGGGATTTCGAATGAGCAGTTCTTC. Translated, it gives CASSYPGTSGISNEQFF.

This clonotype appeared a few times. The chain is built from TRBV7-2 and TRBJ2-7; 7 positions match TRBD1. The V gene's germline CDR1 is SGHTA and CDR2 FQGNSA. V was clipped by 5 bases and J by 0 bases; unmatched bases: 10. The CDR3 is 16 amino acids. For the CDR3, the DNA is TGTGCCAGCAGCACCCAAGGGGGACAGTTCTCCTACGAGCAGTACTTC. Its protein product is CASSTQGGQFSYEQYF.

There are many counts of this clonotype. The junction differs from germline at one of its ends, possibly a read error. V gene TRBV7-8 combines with J gene TRBJ1-1; tentative D call: TRBD1 (6 bases). The length of the CDR3 is 14 residues. Germline V gene sequence: CDR1 SGHVS, CDR2 FQNEAQ. CDR3 protein: CASSLAEGDTEAFF. The CDR3, as DNA: TGTGCCAGCAGTTTAGCCGAGGGGGACACTGAAGCTTTCTTT.

This clonotype occurred a few times. This rearrangement joins TRBV24-1 to TRBJ2-1, with D perhaps matching TRBD2 (5 bases). The germline V gene has CDR1 KGHDR and CDR2 SFDVKD. This CDR3 is built from 15 residues. Trimming took off 0 bases at V and 8 bases at J, with 13 bases between the two ends. The CDR3 coding sequence is TGTGCCACCAGTGATTTGCGAGACTATGGCGATGAGCAGTTCTTC. Residues: CATSDLRDYGDEQFF.

This clonotype has at least ten counts. This chain joins TRBV7-9 and TRBJ2-1; 10 positions agree with TRBD2. The CDR3 spans 14 residues. V gave up 1 base and J gave up 9 bases; unmatched junction bases: 3. The germline gives CDR1 SEHNR, CDR2 FQNEAQ (reference sequence). CDR3 nucleotide sequence: TGTGCCAGCAGCTTAGTACTAGCGGGAACTGAGCAGTTCTTC. Its translation: CASSLVLAGTEQFF.

Turning to this clonotype: Mismatch with germline at one junction end may stem from a read error. This chain uses TRBV12-3 or TRBV12-4 with TRBJ2-1, with TRBD2 identical over 13 bases. The CDR3 is 14 amino acids. The CDR3 DNA reads TGTGCCAGCAATTTACTAGCGGGGGGGAGGGAGCAGTTCTTC. Its translation is CASNLLAGGREQFF.